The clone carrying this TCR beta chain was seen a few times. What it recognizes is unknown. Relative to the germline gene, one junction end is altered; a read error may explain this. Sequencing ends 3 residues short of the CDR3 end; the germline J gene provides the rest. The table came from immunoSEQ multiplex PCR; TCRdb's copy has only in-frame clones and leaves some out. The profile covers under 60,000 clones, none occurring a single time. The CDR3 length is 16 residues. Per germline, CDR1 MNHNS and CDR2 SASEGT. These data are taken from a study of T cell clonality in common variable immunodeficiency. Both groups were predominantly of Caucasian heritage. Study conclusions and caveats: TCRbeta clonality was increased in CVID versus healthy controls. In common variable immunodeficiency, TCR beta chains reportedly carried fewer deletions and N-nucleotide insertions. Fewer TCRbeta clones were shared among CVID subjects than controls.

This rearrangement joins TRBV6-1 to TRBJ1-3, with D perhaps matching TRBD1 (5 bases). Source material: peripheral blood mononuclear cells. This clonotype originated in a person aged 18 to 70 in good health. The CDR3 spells CASSDPRGAAGNTIYF. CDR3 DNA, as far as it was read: TGTGCCAGCAGTGATCCTAGGGGCGCGGCTGGAAACACT.